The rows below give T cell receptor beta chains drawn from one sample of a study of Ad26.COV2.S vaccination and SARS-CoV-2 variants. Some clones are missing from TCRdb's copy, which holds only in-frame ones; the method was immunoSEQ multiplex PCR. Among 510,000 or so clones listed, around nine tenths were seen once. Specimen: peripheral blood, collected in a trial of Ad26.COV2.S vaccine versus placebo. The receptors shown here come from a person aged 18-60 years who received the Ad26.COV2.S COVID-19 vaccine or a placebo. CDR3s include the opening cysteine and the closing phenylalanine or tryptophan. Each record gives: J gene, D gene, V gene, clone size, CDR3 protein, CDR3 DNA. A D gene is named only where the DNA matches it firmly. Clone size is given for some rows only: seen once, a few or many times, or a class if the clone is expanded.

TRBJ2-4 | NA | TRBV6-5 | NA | CATRRQGVNIQYF | TGTGCCACTCGCAGGCAGGGTGTGAACATTCAGTACTTC
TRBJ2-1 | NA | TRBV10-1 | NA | CASRGRRVRNEQFF | TGCGCCAGCAGGGGACGCCGGGTTCGCAATGAGCAGTTCTTC
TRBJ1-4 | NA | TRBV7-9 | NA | CASSLPGPNEKLFF | TGTGCCAGCAGCTTGCCAGGACCTAATGAAAAACTGTTTTTT
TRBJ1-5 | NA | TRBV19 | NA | CASSIDRIRDSNQPQHF | TGTGCCAGTAGTATAGATCGTATTCGGGACAGCAATCAGCCCCAGCATTTT
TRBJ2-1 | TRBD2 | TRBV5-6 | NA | CASSLSRLAGGFLHNEQFF | TGTGCCAGCAGCTTAAGTAGGCTAGCGGGAGGGTTTCTCCACAATGAGCAGTTCTTC
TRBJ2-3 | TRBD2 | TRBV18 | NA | CASSPPLAGVLGTDTQYF | TGTGCCAGCTCACCACCACTAGCGGGAGTACTTGGGACAGATACGCAGTATTTT
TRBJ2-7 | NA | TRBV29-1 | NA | CSVEYSSYEQYF | TGCAGCGTTGAGTACAGCTCCTACGAGCAGTACTTC
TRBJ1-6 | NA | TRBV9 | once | CASSVGTANSPLHF | TGTGCCAGCAGCGTAGGAACAGCAAATTCACCCCTCCACTTT
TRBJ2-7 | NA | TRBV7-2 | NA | CASSLAGTISYEQYF | TGTGCCAGCAGCTTAGCGGGAACCATTTCCTACGAGCAGTACTTC
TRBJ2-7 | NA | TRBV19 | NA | CASSILRGVRGSSYEQYF | TGTGCCAGTAGTATATTAAGGGGGGTCAGGGGGAGCTCCTACGAGCAGTACTTC
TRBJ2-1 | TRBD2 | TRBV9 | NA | CASSRSGSFNNEQFF | TGTGCCAGCAGCCGGAGCGGGAGCTTCAACAATGAGCAGTTCTTC
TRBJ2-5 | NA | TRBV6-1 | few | CASSEARELETQYF | TGTGCCAGCAGTGAAGCTAGGGAATTGGAGACCCAGTACTTC
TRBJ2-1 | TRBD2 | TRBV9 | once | CASSALVGGRANEQFF | TGTGCCAGCAGCGCCCTAGTGGGCGGGAGGGCGAACGAGCAGTTCTTC
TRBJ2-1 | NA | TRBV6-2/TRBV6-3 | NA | CASSSGLATYNEQFF | TGTGCCAGCAGCTCCGGTCTAGCGACCTACAATGAGCAGTTCTTC
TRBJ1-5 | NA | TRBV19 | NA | CASSMSATVNQPQHF | TGTGCCAGTAGTATGAGTGCGACAGTCAATCAGCCCCAGCATTTT
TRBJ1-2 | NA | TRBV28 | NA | CASTGPNYGYTF | TGTGCCAGCACCGGACCCAACTATGGCTACACCTTC
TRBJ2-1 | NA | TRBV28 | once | CASSLGRTYNEQFF | TGTGCCAGCAGTTTAGGACGGACTTACAATGAGCAGTTCTTC
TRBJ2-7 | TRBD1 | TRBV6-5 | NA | CASSSPGQGREQYF | TGTGCCAGCAGTAGTCCCGGACAGGGGAGAGAGCAGTACTTC
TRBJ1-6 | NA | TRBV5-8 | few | CASSLVRNSPLHF | TGTGCCAGCAGCTTGGTGAGGAATTCACCCCTCCACTTT
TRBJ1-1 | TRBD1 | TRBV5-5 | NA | CASSPQTGTNTEAFF | TGTGCCAGCAGCCCACAGACAGGGACGAACACTGAAGCTTTCTTT
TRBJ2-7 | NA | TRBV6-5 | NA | CASRLGGGYEQYF | TGTGCCAGTCGATTGGGGGGAGGCTACGAGCAGTACTTC
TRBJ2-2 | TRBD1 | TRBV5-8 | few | CASSFGGRTGPTGELFF | TGTGCCAGCAGCTTTGGGGGCCGGACAGGGCCCACCGGGGAGCTGTTTTTT
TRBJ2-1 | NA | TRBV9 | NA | CASSALRGSYNEQFF | TGTGCCAGCAGCGCACTGCGGGGCTCCTACAATGAGCAGTTCTTC
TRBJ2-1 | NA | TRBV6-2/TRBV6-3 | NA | CASSSSRGTNEQFF | TGTGCCAGCAGTTCCTCCCGGGGTACCAATGAGCAGTTCTTC
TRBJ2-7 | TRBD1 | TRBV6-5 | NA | CASRLSTGGIYEQYF | TGTGCCAGCAGGCTGAGTACAGGGGGCATCTACGAGCAGTACTTC
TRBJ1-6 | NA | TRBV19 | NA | CASSVFLNSPLHF | TGTGCCAGTAGCGTCTTCCTCAATTCACCCCTCCACTTT
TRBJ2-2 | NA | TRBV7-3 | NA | CASSLVDGVSTGELFF | TGTGCCAGCAGCTTAGTGGACGGAGTTTCTACCGGGGAGCTGTTTTTT
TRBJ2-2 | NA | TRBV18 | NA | CASSPQGLGTGELFF | TGTGCCAGCTCACCACAGGGGCTCGGCACCGGGGAGCTGTTTTTT
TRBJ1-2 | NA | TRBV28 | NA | CATRAGVHGYTF | TGTGCCACCCGCGCCGGGGTCCATGGCTACACCTTC
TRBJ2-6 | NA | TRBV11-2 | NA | CASSLWAGANVLTF | TGTGCCAGCAGCTTATGGGCTGGGGCCAACGTCCTGACTTTC
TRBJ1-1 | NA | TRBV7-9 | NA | CASRSGLGVGEAFF | TGTGCCAGCAGATCCGGATTAGGGGTGGGTGAAGCTTTCTTT
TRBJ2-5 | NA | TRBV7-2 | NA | CASSTRGPNSRETQYF | TGTGCCAGCAGCACCCGCGGTCCGAATAGCAGAGAGACCCAGTACTTC
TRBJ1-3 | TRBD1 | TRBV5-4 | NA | CASSRQGAGNTIYF | TGTGCCAGCAGCCGACAGGGGGCTGGAAACACCATATATTTT
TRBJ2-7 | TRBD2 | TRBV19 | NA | CASSMISGSLYEQYF | TGTGCCAGTAGTATGATCAGCGGGAGCCTCTACGAGCAGTACTTC
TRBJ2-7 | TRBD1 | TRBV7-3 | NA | CASSSTGGFYEQYF | TGTGCCAGCAGCTCGACAGGGGGGTTCTACGAGCAGTACTTC
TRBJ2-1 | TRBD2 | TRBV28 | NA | CASSLGGRAPPYNEQFF | TGTGCCAGCAGTTTAGGCGGGAGGGCCCCTCCCTACAATGAGCAGTTCTTC
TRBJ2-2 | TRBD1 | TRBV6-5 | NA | CASRETGGTGELFF | TGTGCCAGCAGAGAGACAGGGGGCACCGGGGAGCTGTTTTTT
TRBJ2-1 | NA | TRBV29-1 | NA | CSVDPSVNEQFF | TGCAGCGTTGACCCCTCCGTCAATGAGCAGTTCTTC
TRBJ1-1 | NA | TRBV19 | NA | CASIPSHGQPNTEAFF | TGTGCCAGTATCCCCTCTCATGGGCAGCCGAACACTGAAGCTTTCTTT
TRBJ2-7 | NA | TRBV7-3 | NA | CASSLSGYSYEQYF | TGTGCCAGCAGCTTAAGTGGGTATAGCTACGAGCAGTACTTC
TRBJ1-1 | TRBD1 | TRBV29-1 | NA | CSVTPGGQRTNTEAFF | TGCAGCGTTACCCCGGGGGGACAGAGAACGAACACTGAAGCTTTCTTT
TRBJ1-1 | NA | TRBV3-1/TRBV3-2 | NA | CASSQSIGSTEAFF | TGTGCCAGCAGCCAAAGTATCGGGAGCACTGAAGCTTTCTTT
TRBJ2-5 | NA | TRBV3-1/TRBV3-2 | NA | CASSRGRETQYF | TGTGCCAGCAGCAGAGGTAGAGAGACCCAGTACTTC
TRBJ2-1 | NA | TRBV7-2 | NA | CASSPLIVHEQFF | TGTGCCAGCAGCCCCTTAATCGTACATGAGCAGTTCTTC
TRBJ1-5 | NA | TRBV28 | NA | CASTPTGSGNQPQHF | TGTGCCAGCACACCTACTGGGAGTGGCAATCAGCCCCAGCATTTT
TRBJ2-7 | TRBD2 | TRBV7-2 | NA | CASSPGGPRPPREEQYF | TGTGCCAGCAGCCCGGGTGGCCCGCGACCCCCGCGGGAGGAGCAGTACTTC
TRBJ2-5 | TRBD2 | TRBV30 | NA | CAWSGRGETQYF | TGTGCCTGGAGCGGGAGGGGAGAGACCCAGTACTTC
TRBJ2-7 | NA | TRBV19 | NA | CASSMFGDHNTYEQYF | TGTGCCAGTAGTATGTTCGGTGACCATAATACCTACGAGCAGTACTTC